This T cell receptor beta chain was captured by sequencing in a study of T-cell memory formation after mild COVID-19. The overall study: The two donors had largely donor-specific TCR clusters.

TCRalpha and TCRbeta libraries used 5'RACE with constant-segment primers and UMIs. TCRdb re-called the 5' RACE reads through MiXCR, storing one row per CDR3 protein. The repertoire holds some 270,000 distinct CDR3 sequences, 15% seen once, with 2% to 2.5% in the top ten. This CDR3 spans 17 amino acids. Trimming cost V 2 bases and J 4 bases; bases outside gene matches: 7. The V gene's germline CDR1 is KGHDR and CDR2 SFDVKD. General observations from the study: Clonal second-wave expansions that peaked on day 37 had unconfirmed SARS-CoV-2 specificity.

This clonotype was observed at least ten times. The antigen is not known. Material: PBMCs or a T cell subset sorted from them (not recorded which). The TCR originated in an adult woman who had mild COVID-19 (a few samples of this study predate the infection). Cell type and time point are not known. The chain links TRBV24-1 to TRBJ2-6, with 7 positions matching TRBD1. CDR3 sequence (DNA): TGTGCCACCAGTGATTCAAAACAGGGGACCGGGGCCAACGTCCTGACTTTC. Protein product: CATSDSKQGTGANVLTF.